A selection of T cell receptor beta chains follows, all from one sample in a study of response to subunit inactivated influenza vaccine. TCRdb re-called the RT-PCR reads through MiXCR, storing one row per CDR3 protein. This sample carries 450,000 to 500,000 distinct CDR3 sequences, roughly 9.8% of them seen once, and the ten largest clones take approximately 12%. Here the sequenced sample was PBMCs from blood, taken about 40 days after vaccination. The receptor set was obtained from a man between 45 and 60 years old who received an inactivated influenza vaccine. The CDR3 runs from the conserved cysteine through the conserved F or W. Each record gives: CDR3 protein, CDR3 DNA, D gene, clone size, J gene, V gene. The D gene is left open where the match is weak. Not every row has a clone size; where given, it reads once, few, many or a size class.

CDR3 protein: CASSPSGGLGTQYF; CDR3 DNA: TGTGCCAGCAGCCCTAGCGGGGGGTTAGGGACCCAGTACTTC; D gene: TRBD2; clone size: few; J gene: TRBJ2-5; V gene: TRBV7-2
CDR3 protein: CAITRDRDGYTF; CDR3 DNA: TGTGCCATCACCAGAGACAGGGACGGCTACACCTTC; D gene: TRBD1; clone size: .; J gene: TRBJ1-2; V gene: TRBV10-3
CDR3 protein: CASSFGLTGTGEETQYF; CDR3 DNA: TGTGCCAGCAGTTTCGGGCTTACCGGGACAGGGGAAGAGACCCAGTACTTC; D gene: TRBD1; clone size: many; J gene: TRBJ2-5; V gene: TRBV12-3/TRBV12-4
CDR3 protein: CASSHSGGAHEQYF; CDR3 DNA: TGTGCCAGCAGCCACAGCGGGGGGGCCCACGAGCAGTACTTC; D gene: TRBD2; clone size: many; J gene: TRBJ2-7; V gene: TRBV4-2
CDR3 protein: CASSPGTSGVNEQFF; CDR3 DNA: TGCGCCAGCAGCCCGGGGACTAGCGGGGTCAATGAGCAGTTCTTC; D gene: TRBD2; clone size: many; J gene: TRBJ2-1; V gene: TRBV5-1
CDR3 protein: CASSIGGGLSYEQYF; CDR3 DNA: TGTGCCAGCAGTATAGGGGGGGGCCTCTCCTACGAGCAGTACTTC; D gene: .; clone size: .; J gene: TRBJ2-7; V gene: TRBV27
CDR3 protein: CASSQDVRGEETQYF; CDR3 DNA: TGTGCCAGCAGCCAAGATGTTAGGGGTGAAGAGACCCAGTACTTC; D gene: .; clone size: few; J gene: TRBJ2-5; V gene: TRBV3-1
CDR3 protein: CSARSGTTFYNEQFF; CDR3 DNA: TGCAGTGCTCGGTCCGGGACTACCTTTTACAATGAGCAGTTCTTC; D gene: TRBD2; clone size: many; J gene: TRBJ2-1; V gene: TRBV20-1
CDR3 protein: CSARGQGRNYGYTF; CDR3 DNA: TGCAGTGCTAGAGGACAGGGAAGGAACTATGGCTACACCTTC; D gene: TRBD1; clone size: many; J gene: TRBJ1-2; V gene: TRBV20-1
CDR3 protein: CASSEQGQIYEQYF; CDR3 DNA: TGTGCCAGCAGTGAACAGGGACAGATCTACGAGCAGTACTTC; D gene: TRBD1; clone size: few; J gene: TRBJ2-7; V gene: TRBV6-1
CDR3 protein: CSAREAGANSPLHF; CDR3 DNA: TGCAGTGCTAGAGAGGCAGGGGCAAATTCACCCCTCCACTTT; D gene: .; clone size: many; J gene: TRBJ1-6; V gene: TRBV20-1
CDR3 protein: CASSLGYTQEGEQYF; CDR3 DNA: TGTGCCAGCAGCTTGGGATACACCCAGGAGGGGGAGCAGTACTTC; D gene: .; clone size: .; J gene: TRBJ2-7; V gene: TRBV5-8
CDR3 protein: CASSHGPGGAYEQYF; CDR3 DNA: TGTGCCAGCAGCCATGGCCCTGGAGGGGCCTACGAGCAGTACTTC; D gene: .; clone size: many; J gene: TRBJ2-7; V gene: TRBV6-2/TRBV6-3
CDR3 protein: CASRQELGGRYETQYF; CDR3 DNA: TGTGCCAGCAGGCAGGAGTTGGGCGGGAGATATGAGACCCAGTACTTC; D gene: TRBD2; clone size: .; J gene: TRBJ2-5; V gene: TRBV6-1
CDR3 protein: CASSEGDRGPGSPLHF; CDR3 DNA: TGTGCCAGCTCAGAAGGGGACAGGGGGCCGGGATCACCCCTCCACTTT; D gene: TRBD1; clone size: once; J gene: TRBJ1-6; V gene: TRBV18
CDR3 protein: CASSPGGSSHNEQFF; CDR3 DNA: TGTGCCAGCAGCCCGGGGGGGAGCTCACACAATGAGCAGTTCTTC; D gene: TRBD2; clone size: .; J gene: TRBJ2-1; V gene: TRBV7-6
CDR3 protein: CASSPPDGSEQFF; CDR3 DNA: TGTGCCAGCTCACCCCCGGACGGCAGTGAGCAGTTCTTC; D gene: .; clone size: few; J gene: TRBJ2-1; V gene: TRBV18
CDR3 protein: CASSQYRLSSYNEQFF; CDR3 DNA: TGTGCCAGCAGCCAATACAGGTTGAGCTCCTACAATGAGCAGTTCTTC; D gene: .; clone size: few; J gene: TRBJ2-1; V gene: TRBV14
CDR3 protein: CASSQNGGFAGEQYF; CDR3 DNA: TGTGCCAGCAGCCAAAATGGGGGTTTTGCAGGCGAGCAGTACTTC; D gene: .; clone size: .; J gene: TRBJ2-7; V gene: TRBV3-1
CDR3 protein: CASSYGQGSEQYF; CDR3 DNA: TGTGCCAGCAGCTACGGACAGGGTAGCGAGCAGTACTTC; D gene: TRBD1; clone size: many; J gene: TRBJ2-7; V gene: TRBV11-2
CDR3 protein: CASSREVANNEQFF; CDR3 DNA: TGTGCCAGCAGCCGGGAGGTAGCGAACAATGAGCAGTTCTTC; D gene: .; clone size: .; J gene: TRBJ2-1; V gene: TRBV4-2
CDR3 protein: CASSQVRQRSNEKLFF; CDR3 DNA: TGTGCCAGCAGCCAGGTCCGCCAACGGTCGAATGAAAAACTGTTTTTT; D gene: .; clone size: .; J gene: TRBJ1-4; V gene: TRBV5-5
CDR3 protein: CATTPPGSYEQYF; CDR3 DNA: TGTGCCACTACCCCCCCCGGCTCCTACGAGCAGTACTTC; D gene: .; clone size: few; J gene: TRBJ2-7; V gene: TRBV3-1
CDR3 protein: CSANDRSAFF; CDR3 DNA: TGCAGTGCAAACGACAGGTCAGCTTTCTTT; D gene: .; clone size: .; J gene: TRBJ1-1; V gene: TRBV20-1
CDR3 protein: CASSPGTASTNYGYTF; CDR3 DNA: TGCGCCAGCAGCCCCGGGACAGCCTCTACTAACTATGGCTACACCTTC; D gene: TRBD1; clone size: many; J gene: TRBJ1-2; V gene: TRBV5-1
CDR3 protein: CASRRGGTPGQPQHF; CDR3 DNA: TGTGCCAGCAGAAGGGGTGGGACACCGGGGCAGCCCCAGCATTTT; D gene: .; clone size: few; J gene: TRBJ1-5; V gene: TRBV28
CDR3 protein: CASSRQIGQPQHF; CDR3 DNA: TGTGCCAGCAGCCGACAAATTGGTCAGCCCCAGCATTTT; D gene: .; clone size: few; J gene: TRBJ1-5; V gene: TRBV2
CDR3 protein: CASSSGSARGEQYF; CDR3 DNA: TGCGCCAGCAGCTCCGGGTCTGCAAGGGGCGAGCAGTACTTC; D gene: .; clone size: .; J gene: TRBJ2-7; V gene: TRBV5-1
CDR3 protein: CASRPSGTGQQYF; CDR3 DNA: TGCGCCAGCAGGCCCTCCGGGACAGGCCAGCAGTACTTC; D gene: TRBD1; clone size: few; J gene: TRBJ2-7; V gene: TRBV5-1